The 20 T cell receptor beta chains presented below share a single source sample, sequenced in a study of CD8 T cells in ankylosing spondylitis. Study observations and caveats: Blood of patients with ankylosing spondylitis appeared to be characterized by a TCR beta motif of about eight highly homologous variants.

Their antigen targets remain unknown. TCRdb re-derived calls from the 5' RACE reads in MiXCR, one entry per CDR3 protein. This sample has hundreds of thousands of distinct CDR3 sequences, with 10% to 15% found just once. The sequencing sample was made of blood, either unsorted or a sorted T cell fraction (not recorded which). The receptors were gathered from a male donor with ankylosing spondylitis.

CDR3 in amino acids: CAISDLRLAEAFF. CDR3 nucleotides: TGTGCCATCAGTGACCTGAGATTAGCTGAAGCTTTCTTT. The J gene is TRBJ1-1, the V gene TRBV10-3, with D unresolved. Germline CDR1 is ENHRY and CDR2 is SYGVKD. The V gene lost 3 bases and the J gene lost 6 bases, with 11 bases spanning the gap. The CDR3 sequence is 13 residues long.

This clonotype was detected a few times. The chain employs TRBV7-2 and TRBJ2-2; no clear D gene. Germline loops: CDR1 SGHTA, CDR2 FQGNSA. The CDR3 is 13 amino acids. V lost 7 bases and J lost 6, with 12 bases in between. The CDR3 is CASTQRVPGELFF. DNA of the CDR3: TGTGCCAGCACCCAAAGGGTCCCCGGGGAGCTGTTTTTT. Drawing the rest from reference TRBV7-2 and TRBJ2-2, the complete variable domain is GAGVSQSPSNKVTEKGKDVELRCDPISGHTALYWYRQSLGQGLEFLIYFQGNSAPDKSGLPSDRFSAERTGGSVSTLTIQRTQQEDSAVYLCASTQRVPGELFFGEGSRLTVL.

This clonotype was observed a few times. The chain uses TRBV4-3 and TRBJ2-5; D gene unclear. The germline CDR1 and CDR2 sequences are LGHNA and YSLEER. The ends were cut back, 4 bases at V and 5 bases at J, with 17 bases in the middle. The CDR3 spans 15 residues. CDR3 nucleotides: TGCGCCAGCAGCCCTTCCTCGGTGGCGAGTGAGACCCAGTACTTC. Translated, it gives CASSPSSVASETQYF.

This clonotype was observed a few times. This sequence joins TRBV6-5 and TRBJ1-6; tentative D call: TRBD1 (5 bases). The CDR3 sequence is 16 residues long. From germline, CDR1 is MNHEY and CDR2 SVGAGI. V was pared by 2 bases and J by 8 bases, with 16 bases between. The CDR3 DNA follows: TGTGCCAGCAGTTACCTAACCGGGGCCCGAGATTCACCCCTCCACTTT. Translating gives CASSYLTGARDSPLHF.

This clonotype was observed many times. V gene TRBV20-1 combines with J gene TRBJ1-2; weak D call: TRBD1 (6 bases). Germline lookup yields CDR1 DFQATT and CDR2 SNEGSKA (reference sequence). CDR3 length: 12 residues. The CDR3: CSAKGGNYGYTF. The CDR3 nucleotides are TGCAGCGCAAAGGGGGGGAACTATGGCTACACCTTC.

The chain links TRBV6-1 to TRBJ2-1, with 9 bases aligning to TRBD2. The CDR3 is made up of 14 amino acids. Germline CDR1 reads MNHNS; CDR2 reads SASEGT. J was trimmed by 5 bases and V by 6 bases; bases with no gene match: 5. CDR3 sequence reads: CASRPSGAHNEQFF. The CDR3 DNA sequence: TGTGCCAGCAGACCTAGCGGGGCACACAATGAGCAGTTCTTC.

DNA for the CDR3: TGCGCCAGCAGCCAGGGACTAGCGACAGAGACCCAGTACTTC. Its protein is CASSQGLATETQYF. This chain joins TRBV4-3 and TRBJ2-5, with TRBD2 identical over 10 bases. The CDR3 is 14 residues long. The trim removed 3 bases at V and 4 bases at J, leaving 2 bases unmatched. The germline V gene has CDR1 LGHNA and CDR2 YSLEER.

This clonotype was observed many times. The chain joins TRBV29-1 to TRBJ2-1, with D possibly called TRBD1 or TRBD2 (5 bases each). V shed 4 bases and J shed 2 bases, with 6 bases lying between them. CDR1 SQVTM and CDR2 ANQGSEA come from the germline V gene. This CDR3 is 12 amino acids long. The CDR3 sequence is CSVAGPYNEQFF. The CDR3, as DNA: TGCAGCGTTGCGGGACCCTACAATGAGCAGTTCTTC.

In this sample, this clonotype turned up many times. The rearrangement links TRBV5-6 to TRBJ2-4, with D tentatively TRBD1 (5 bases). CDR3 length equals 13 residues. CDR1 SGHDT and CDR2 YYEEEE come from the germline V gene. Trimming removed 2 bases from V and 7 bases from J, with 10 bases in between. The DNA of the CDR3 is TGTGCCAGCAGCTTTTGGGGCGTCAACATTCAGTACTTC. It is translated as CASSFWGVNIQYF.

The table lists this clonotype with a few counts. The V and J genes are TRBV20-1 and TRBJ2-7; 8 bases match TRBD2. J was trimmed by 5 bases and V by 6 bases; bases with no gene match: 15. The CDR3 runs to 15 residues. The germline V gene encodes CDR1 DFQATT and CDR2 SNEGSKA (reference sequence). This chain's CDR3 is CSALPVAAGVDEQYF. In DNA form, the CDR3 reads TGCAGTGCCCTACCAGTGGCAGCGGGAGTTGACGAGCAGTACTTC.

This clonotype turned up a few times. The gene calls are TRBV7-9 and TRBJ2-3, with TRBD1 matching 9 bases. The CDR3 extends over 14 amino acids. Germline V lookup: CDR1 SEHNR, CDR2 FQNEAQ (reference sequence). V shed 8 bases, J shed 1 base, and the junction held 4 bases outside the gene matches. The CDR3 DNA reads TGTGCCAGCGAGGGACAGGGTGGCACAGATACGCAGTATTTT. Protein sequence: CASEGQGGTDTQYF.

The CDR3 coding sequence is TGTGCCAGCAGTTACATGGACAGGGCGGGTGAGCAGTTCTTC. Translation: CASSYMDRAGEQFF. V gene TRBV6-2 or TRBV6-3 combines with J gene TRBJ2-1; TRBD1 matches at 8 bases. The germline gives CDR1 MNHEY, CDR2 SVGEGT. The CDR3 runs to 14 residues. V lost 2 bases, J lost 9 bases, and 6 bases stayed unmatched.

The chain joins TRBV5-1 to TRBJ2-2; weak D call: TRBD2 (5 bases). This CDR3 has 15 residues. V gave up 4 bases and J gave up 2 bases, with 12 bases separating them. From germline, CDR1 is SGHRS and CDR2 YFSETQ. The CDR3 coding sequence is TGCGCCAGCAGCAAAGCGGCTCATAACACCGGGGAGCTGTTTTTT. This translates into CASSKAAHNTGELFF.

This clonotype was detected many times. The chain uses TRBV20-1 and TRBJ1-6; possible D gene TRBD1, 5 bases. CDR1 and CDR2 (germline): DFQATT, SNEGSKA (reference sequence). The CDR3 totals 12 residues. Trimming left V 0 bases short and J 18 bases short, with 15 bases between. In DNA, the CDR3 is TGCAGTGCTAGAGATATAGGGGAAAAGGGCCACTTT. It specifies CSARDIGEKGHF.

The sample holds a few counts of this clonotype. The chain uses TRBV5-1 and TRBJ2-1, with 9 bases matching TRBD2. The V and J ends lost 0 bases and 13 bases, in that order; junction bases with no gene match: 8. The CDR3 is 14 amino acids. Germline V gene lookup returns CDR1 SGHRS and CDR2 YFSETQ. CDR3 in DNA: TGCGCCAGCAGCTTGGAGCGGGGGGTGGCCGCACAGTTCTTC. Its translation: CASSLERGVAAQFF.

This clonotype was counted many times. The rearrangement links TRBV29-1 to TRBJ2-3; D could derive from TRBD1 or TRBD2 (5 bases each). Germline V gives CDR1 SQVTM, CDR2 ANQGSEA. The CDR3 runs 16 residues. The germline V and J ends were trimmed by 5 bases and 0 bases, with 18 bases remaining between them. The CDR3 is CSVQGPSWRSTDTQYF. For the CDR3, the DNA is TGCAGCGTTCAGGGACCTTCATGGCGTAGCACAGATACGCAGTATTTT.

This rearrangement joins TRBV20-1 to TRBJ2-2; possible D gene TRBD2, 6 bases. The CDR3 extends over 13 amino acids. Trimming removed 6 bases at V and 5 bases at J, with 13 bases between. Germline values: CDR1 DFQATT, CDR2 SNEGSKA (reference sequence). CDR3 loop: CSAPYRGTGELFF. The DNA of the CDR3 is TGCAGTGCCCCCTACCGGGGGACCGGGGAGCTGTTTTTT.

V usage is TRBV12-5 and J usage is TRBJ2-3, with TRBD2 matching over 8 bases. The trim removed 2 bases at V and 3 bases at J, leaving 7 bases unmatched. Germline V gene lookup returns CDR1 LGHNT and CDR2 FRNRAP. The CDR3 length is 16 residues. CDR3 coding DNA: TGTGCTAGTGGTTTGAACGGGAGGGCCGGGACAGATACGCAGTATTTT. Its protein is CASGLNGRAGTDTQYF.

This clonotype was detected many times. The V gene is TRBV11-2, the J gene TRBJ2-4; possible D gene TRBD2, 6 bases. CDR3 length: 12 residues. Trimming took 6 bases from V and 14 from J, leaving 17 bases between them. Germline CDR1 SGHAT, CDR2 FQNNGV. The CDR3 nucleotides are TGTGCCAGCAGTTCAATACCGGGGGTAGAGTACTTC. Protein sequence: CASSSIPGVEYF.

This clonotype appeared many times. The chain couples TRBV5-1 to TRBJ2-7, with D maybe TRBD1 (6 bases). Germline lookup yields CDR1 SGHRS and CDR2 YFSETQ. The CDR3 runs 13 residues. The V and J ends lost 2 bases and 3 bases respectively, with 9 bases between them. CDR3 nucleotide sequence: TGCGCCAGCAGCTTACAGGGTAACTACGAGCAGTACTTC. Its protein product is CASSLQGNYEQYF.